This T cell receptor (beta chain) was documented in a study of radiation and T cells in renal cell carcinoma. Treatment defined: 15 Gy SBRT to primary tumor, nephrectomy 4 weeks later. Nephrectomy followed 15 Gy stereotactic body radiation by 4 weeks. This clone was detected a few times. The V gene lost 4 bases and the J gene lost 1 base, with 11 bases spanning the gap. CDR3 length: 15 amino acids. Germline V gene sequence: CDR1 SGHRS, CDR2 YFSETQ. TCRdb's table, derived via immunoSEQ multiplex PCR, lists solely in-frame clones and lacks some. The table records 22,000 or so clones, more than 40% of them present only once.

Material: tumor tissue, obtained from a patient whose treatment included radiotherapy and nephrectomy. The rearrangement uses TRBV5-1 and TRBJ2-2, with a possible D match to TRBD1 (6 bases). The origin of this receptor is a woman in her 50s with renal cell carcinoma. The CDR3 reads CASSPGHRNTGELFF. CDR3 nucleotide sequence: TGCGCCAGCAGCCCGGGACATCGGAACACCGGGGAGCTGTTTTTT.